The source of this TCR beta chain is a study of blood T cell repertoires in COVID-19 (TCRdb year 2020). At the level of the whole study: Samples from collaborators originated in the United States, Italy and Spain and spanned both the acute and convalescent phases of COVID-19. Samples came from the ongoing ImmuneRACE study (first 160 participants) plus 1,254 subjects from 6 global collaborators. A de-identified subject ID, COVID-19 status, age in years and sex were almost always included in the sample metadata. The material from the prospective study consisted of cDNA or gDNA derived from T cells, B-cell-depleted T cells, or PBMCs. The dataset comprised deeply sampled blood TCRbeta repertoires from subjects exposed to, actively infected with, or recovered from COVID-19. HLA class I and class II types, where available, came from metadata supplied by the sample provider rather than from assay-based typing. A freely available public database, intended as a resource for researchers studying the immune response to SARS-CoV-2, is where the repertoires were released.

Each collaborating institution followed its own protocols to collect whole blood in K2EDTA tubes. For TCRbeta analysis, collaborator samples were shipped as frozen whole blood, as isolated PBMCs, or as DNA extracted from either sample type. Of note for this clone: There is no known antigen for this receptor. No base-level quality is on record; no much larger clone is a single base apart.

The immunoSEQ Assay, a bias-controlled multiplex PCR, was used to amplify TCRbeta CDR3 regions from genomic DNA. The study's own analysis went as follows. The number of nucleated cells in each sample was estimated from the amplification of reference gene primers within the assay. Sequence reads were collapsed and filtered to measure the absolute abundance of every unique TCRbeta CDR3 rearrangement. For each sample, productive Simpson clonality was calculated as the square root of Simpson's diversity index across productive rearrangements. The table was pulled from immuneACCESS by TCRdb, which kept in-frame rearrangements only. Such tables lose some clones; where checked, under half of the loss comes from unresolved V genes, and the rest has no known cause. The V and J calls and the clone size are those of that table, but D and trimming were determined from the DNA. The sample includes about 440,000 clones, with about 89% observed a single time. The ten most abundant clones make up 4.3% of the sample.

The CDR3 goes from the cysteine to the phenylalanine over 13 residues. The read is trimmed to its CDR3 DNA, 39 bases read in frame from base 1. V is cut back by 6 bases and J by 5 bases, with 7 bases in the junction unmatched. CDR1 SNHLY and CDR2 FYNNEI were looked up in the germline V gene. Results and caveats for the whole study, not just this receptor: How much clinical and demographic metadata was included differed by source and by participant, and the metadata was provided uncurated.

The specimen sequenced was peripheral blood. The rearrangement combines TRBV2 with TRBJ2-7; TRBD2 fits 7 bases in the junction. The origin of this receptor is a woman in her twenties or thirties with acute or convalescent COVID-19. The CDR3 region has the sequence CASRELASNEQYF. The nucleotide sequence reads as follows: TGTGCCAGCAGGGAACTAGCGTCCAACGAGCAGTACTTC.